This T cell receptor beta chain was sequenced for a study of blood T cell repertoires in COVID-19. Data came from immunoSEQ multiplex PCR; TCRdb stores just in-frame clones and leaves some out. The sample consists of over 85,000 clones, over 75% of them appearing once. V lost 11 bases, J lost 5 bases, and 10 bases stayed unmatched. The CDR3 has 15 amino acids. The chain recombines TRBV23-1 with TRBJ1-5, with TRBD1 matching over 12 bases. TRBV23-1 belongs to the ORF category, with a function that is uncertain. Sequencing was done on a sample of peripheral blood. This TCR was recovered from a woman of 80 years or more with active or convalescent COVID-19. CDR3 residues: CASSLGDRGHQPQHF. CDR3 DNA sequence: TGCGCCTCATCCTTGGGGGACAGGGGGCATCAGCCCCAGCATTTT.